Each of the 10 T cell receptor beta chains below was sequenced from the same sample in a study of blood T cells in healthy people across ages. Primers used in a second PCR of roughly 6 to 12 cycles were a sample-barcoded 5' primer and a J-beta primer mix. TCRdb fed the 5' RACE reads into MiXCR, producing one record per CDR3 protein. The data contain about 1,800,000 distinct CDR3 sequences, approximately 28% of them singletons. Sequencing was carried out using blood. The receptors derive from a woman younger than 45 in good health.

This clonotype showed up just a few times. The chain uses TRBV7-9 and TRBJ2-7, with D possibly being TRBD2 (7 bases). Looked up from germline, CDR1 is SEHNR and CDR2 is FQNEAQ (reference sequence). The CDR3 is 16 residues long. V was trimmed by 5 bases and J by 3 bases, leaving 20 bases between them. The CDR3 loop reads CASSNIKGGGYYEQYF. CDR3 bases: TGTGCCAGCAGCAACATAAAGGGGGGGGGCTACTACGAGCAGTACTTC.

This chain joins TRBV20-1 and TRBJ2-7; tentative D call: TRBD1 (5 bases). V lost 3 bases to trimming and J lost 5 bases, with 20 bases between them. Germline loops: CDR1 DFQATT, CDR2 SNEGSKA (reference sequence). The length of the CDR3 is 15 residues. The DNA of the CDR3 is TGCAGTGCTAGGGCCCCGCAGGGATACGGCGACGAGCAGTACTTC. It is translated as CSARAPQGYGDEQYF.

This chain connects TRBV28 to TRBJ2-3, with 11 bases fitting TRBD2. This CDR3 is built from 14 residues. Trimming cost V 6 bases and J 6 bases; bases outside gene matches: 5. Germline CDR1 reads MDHEN; CDR2 reads SYDVKM. The CDR3 DNA reads TGTGCCAGCAGACTTAGCGGGGGGGTCGATACGCAGTATTTT. Translated: CASRLSGGVDTQYF.

The chain couples TRBV5-5 to TRBJ1-4; D might be TRBD1 (5 bases). This CDR3 has 19 residues. Trimming took off 4 bases at V and 4 bases at J, with 26 bases between the two ends. Germline V gene lookup returns CDR1 SGHKS and CDR2 YYEKEE (reference sequence). CDR3 sequence reads: CASSPQASGWTGVNEKLFF. The CDR3 region has the DNA TGTGCCAGCAGCCCCCAGGCCTCGGGCTGGACGGGGGTTAATGAAAAACTGTTTTTT.

The chain has TRBV7-2 and TRBJ1-2; D perhaps matches TRBD1 (5 bases). Germline-derived CDR1 and CDR2 are SGHTA and FQGNSA. This CDR3 is 14 amino acids long. Trimming took 5 bases from V and 6 from J, leaving 16 bases between them. The DNA of the CDR3 is TGTGCCAGCAGCCTCGCGGCAGGGCCGGATGGCTACACCTTC. Translation gives CASSLAAGPDGYTF.

This clonotype was counted at least ten times. V and J are TRBV4-1 and TRBJ2-4; the match to TRBD2 covers 8 bases. With 4 bases clipped from V and 13 bases from J, the junction kept 15 bases outside the gene matches. The CDR3 is 15 amino acids. Germline V lookup: CDR1 MGHRA, CDR2 YSYEKL. The DNA for the CDR3 is TGCGCCAGCAGCCCCCACCGCGGGGGGCTTGGGGAGCAGTACTTC. It yields the protein CASSPHRGGLGEQYF.

This clonotype was detected a few times. V gene TRBV18 combines with J gene TRBJ2-1, with 13 bases fitting TRBD2. V was clipped by 4 bases and J by 7 bases; unmatched bases: 7. This CDR3 comprises 16 residues. In germline, CDR1 is KGHSH, CDR2 LQKENI. CDR3 DNA sequence: TGTGCCAGCTCACGCGAAAGGACTAGCGGGGGAAATGAGCAGTTCTTC. This gives the protein CASSRERTSGGNEQFF.

The table lists this clonotype with a few counts. The chain carries TRBV7-9 and TRBJ2-3; 15 bases match TRBD2. In germline, CDR1 is SEHNR, CDR2 FQNEAQ (reference sequence). CDR3 length: 16 amino acids. Trimming removed 4 bases from V and 8 bases from J; junction bases left unmatched: 7. CDR3 DNA: TGTGCCAGCAGCTACAGTCCGGGACTAGCGGGAGGTACGCAGTATTTT. As protein: CASSYSPGLAGGTQYF.

This clonotype has a count of ten or more. The rearrangement uses TRBV6-5 and TRBJ2-7, with 10 positions matching TRBD2. This CDR3 comprises 15 residues. Germline trimming cut 0 bases from V and 4 bases from J; bases unmatched to any gene: 3. Germline values: CDR1 MNHEY, CDR2 SVGAGI. CDR3 DNA: TGTGCCAGCAGTTACTCAACTAGCGGGGAGTACGAGCAGTACTTC. It encodes CASSYSTSGEYEQYF.

The chain carries TRBV12-3 or TRBV12-4 and TRBJ2-1; D gene unclear. The V and J ends lost 1 base and 0 bases respectively, with 22 bases between them. The CDR3 contains 20 residues. The CDR3 reads CASSLVWAPAPLSSYNEQFF. The CDR3 nucleotides are TGTGCCAGCAGTTTAGTTTGGGCCCCGGCCCCTCTAAGCTCCTACAATGAGCAGTTCTTC.